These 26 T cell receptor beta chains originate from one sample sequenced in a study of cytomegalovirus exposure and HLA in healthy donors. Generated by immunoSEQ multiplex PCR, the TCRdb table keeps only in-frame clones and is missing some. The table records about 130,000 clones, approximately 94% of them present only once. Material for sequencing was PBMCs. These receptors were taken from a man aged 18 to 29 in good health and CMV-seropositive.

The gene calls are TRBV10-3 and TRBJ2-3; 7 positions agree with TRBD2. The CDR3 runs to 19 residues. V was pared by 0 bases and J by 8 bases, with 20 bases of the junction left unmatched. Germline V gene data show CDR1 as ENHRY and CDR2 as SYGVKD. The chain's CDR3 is CAISESNLISGPKDGTQYF. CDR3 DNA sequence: TGTGCCATCAGTGAGTCGAACTTGATTAGCGGGCCTAAGGATGGTACGCAGTATTTT.

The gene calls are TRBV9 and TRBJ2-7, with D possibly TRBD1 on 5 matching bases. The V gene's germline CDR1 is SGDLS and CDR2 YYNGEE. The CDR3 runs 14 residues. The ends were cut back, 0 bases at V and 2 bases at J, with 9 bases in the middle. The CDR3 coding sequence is TGTGCCAGCAGCGTAGACGGACAAACCTACGAGCAGTACTTC. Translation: CASSVDGQTYEQYF.

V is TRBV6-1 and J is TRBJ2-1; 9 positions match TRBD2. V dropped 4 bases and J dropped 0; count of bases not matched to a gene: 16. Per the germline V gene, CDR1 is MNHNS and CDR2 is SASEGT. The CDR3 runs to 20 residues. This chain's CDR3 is CASSVGVREGLSSSYNEQFF. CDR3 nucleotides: TGTGCCAGCAGTGTAGGCGTGCGGGAGGGCCTTTCAAGCTCCTACAATGAGCAGTTCTTC.

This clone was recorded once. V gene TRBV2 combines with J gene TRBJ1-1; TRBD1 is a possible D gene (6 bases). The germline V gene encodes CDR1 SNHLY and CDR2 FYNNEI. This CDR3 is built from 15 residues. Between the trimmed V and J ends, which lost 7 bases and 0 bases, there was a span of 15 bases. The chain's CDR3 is CASTMTGFMNTEAFF. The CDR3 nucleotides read TGTGCCAGCACCATGACAGGCTTCATGAACACTGAAGCTTTCTTT.

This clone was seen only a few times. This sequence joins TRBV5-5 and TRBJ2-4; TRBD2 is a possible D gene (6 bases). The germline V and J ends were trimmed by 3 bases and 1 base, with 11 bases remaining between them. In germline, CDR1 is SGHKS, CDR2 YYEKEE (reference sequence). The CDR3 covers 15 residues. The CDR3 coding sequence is TGTGCCAGCAGCTGGGACTGGGAGGCCAAAAACATTCAGTACTTC. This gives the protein CASSWDWEAKNIQYF.

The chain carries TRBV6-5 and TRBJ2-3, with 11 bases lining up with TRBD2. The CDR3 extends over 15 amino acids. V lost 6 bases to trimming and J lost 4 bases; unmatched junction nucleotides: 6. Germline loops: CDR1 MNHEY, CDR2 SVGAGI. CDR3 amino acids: CASSKVLAGADTQYF. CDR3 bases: TGTGCCAGCAGCAAGGTACTAGCGGGAGCAGATACGCAGTATTTT.

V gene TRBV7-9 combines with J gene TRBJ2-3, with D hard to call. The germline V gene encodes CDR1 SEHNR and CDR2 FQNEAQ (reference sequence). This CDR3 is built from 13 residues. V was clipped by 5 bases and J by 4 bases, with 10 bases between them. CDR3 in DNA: TGTGCCAGCAGCCCAACAGCCTCAGATACGCAGTATTTT. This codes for CASSPTASDTQYF.

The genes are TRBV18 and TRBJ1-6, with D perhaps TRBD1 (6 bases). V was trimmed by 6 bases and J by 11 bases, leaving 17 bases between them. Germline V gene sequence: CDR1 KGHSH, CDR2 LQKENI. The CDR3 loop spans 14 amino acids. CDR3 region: CASSKTGLEPPLHF. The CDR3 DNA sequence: TGTGCCAGCTCGAAAACAGGGTTGGAACCACCCCTCCACTTT.

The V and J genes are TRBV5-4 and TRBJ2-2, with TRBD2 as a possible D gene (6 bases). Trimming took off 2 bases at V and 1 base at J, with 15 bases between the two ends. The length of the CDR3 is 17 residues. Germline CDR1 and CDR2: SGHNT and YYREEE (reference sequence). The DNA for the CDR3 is TGTGCCAGCAGCTTCTCTGCGGGGTCAAAGAACACCGGGGAGCTGTTTTTT. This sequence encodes CASSFSAGSKNTGELFF.

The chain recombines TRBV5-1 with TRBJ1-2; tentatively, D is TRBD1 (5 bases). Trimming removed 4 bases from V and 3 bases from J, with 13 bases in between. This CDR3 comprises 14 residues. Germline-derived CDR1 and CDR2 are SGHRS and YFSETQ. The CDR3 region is CASSTGQGYYGYTF. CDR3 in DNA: TGCGCCAGCAGCACGGGCCAGGGCTACTATGGCTACACCTTC.

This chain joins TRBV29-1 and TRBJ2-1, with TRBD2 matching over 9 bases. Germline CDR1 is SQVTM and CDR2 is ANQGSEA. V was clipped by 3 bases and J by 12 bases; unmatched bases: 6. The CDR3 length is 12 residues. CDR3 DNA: TGCAGCGTTGATTACCTAGCGGGGATGCAGTTCTTC. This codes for CSVDYLAGMQFF.

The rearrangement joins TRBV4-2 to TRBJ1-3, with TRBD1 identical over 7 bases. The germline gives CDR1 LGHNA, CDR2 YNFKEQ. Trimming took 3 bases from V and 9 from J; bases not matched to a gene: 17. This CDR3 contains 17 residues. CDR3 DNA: TGTGCCAGCAGCCATTTGGGACCCATGACAGGGTCTTCCACCATATATTTT. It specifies CASSHLGPMTGSSTIYF.

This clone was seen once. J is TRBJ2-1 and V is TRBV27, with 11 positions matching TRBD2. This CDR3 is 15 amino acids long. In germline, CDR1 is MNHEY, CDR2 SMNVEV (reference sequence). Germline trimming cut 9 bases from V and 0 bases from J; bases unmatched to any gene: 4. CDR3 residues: CASGGLAGSYNEQFF. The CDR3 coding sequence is TGTGCCAGTGGAGGACTAGCGGGCTCCTACAATGAGCAGTTCTTC.

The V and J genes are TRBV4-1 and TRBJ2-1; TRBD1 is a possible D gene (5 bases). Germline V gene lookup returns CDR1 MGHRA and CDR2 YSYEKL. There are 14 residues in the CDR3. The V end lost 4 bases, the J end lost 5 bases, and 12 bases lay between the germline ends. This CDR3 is CASSRRGTNNEQFF. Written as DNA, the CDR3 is TGCGCCAGCAGCCGTAGGGGAACCAACAATGAGCAGTTCTTC.

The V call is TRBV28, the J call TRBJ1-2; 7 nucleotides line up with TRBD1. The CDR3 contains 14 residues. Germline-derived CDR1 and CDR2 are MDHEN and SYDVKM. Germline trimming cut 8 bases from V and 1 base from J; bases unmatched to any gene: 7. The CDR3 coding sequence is TGTGCCAGCCGGGACAGATCCTTTAACTATGGCTACACCTTC. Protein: CASRDRSFNYGYTF.

The chain's CDR3 is CASSLELAGRETQYF. For the CDR3, the DNA is TGCGCCAGCAGCTTGGAACTAGCGGGAAGGGAGACCCAGTACTTC. The chain uses TRBV5-1 and TRBJ2-5, with TRBD2 identical over 10 bases. Trimming at V came to 0 bases and at J to 5 bases, leaving 4 bases not matched to a gene. Germline CDR1 SGHRS, CDR2 YFSETQ. This CDR3 contains 15 residues.

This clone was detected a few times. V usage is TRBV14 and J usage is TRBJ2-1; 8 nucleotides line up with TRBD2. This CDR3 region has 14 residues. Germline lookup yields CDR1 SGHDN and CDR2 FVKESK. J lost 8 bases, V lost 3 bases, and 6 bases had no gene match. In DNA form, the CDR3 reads TGTGCCAGCAGCCACCGCGGGAGGTGGGATGAGCAGTTCTTC. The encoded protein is CASSHRGRWDEQFF.

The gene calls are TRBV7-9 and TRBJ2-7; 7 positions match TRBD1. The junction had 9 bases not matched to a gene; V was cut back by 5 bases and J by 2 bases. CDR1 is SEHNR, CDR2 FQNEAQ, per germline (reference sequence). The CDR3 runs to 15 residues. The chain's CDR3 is CASSPKNRGAYEQYF. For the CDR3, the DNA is TGTGCCAGCAGCCCGAAGAACAGGGGAGCCTACGAGCAGTACTTC.

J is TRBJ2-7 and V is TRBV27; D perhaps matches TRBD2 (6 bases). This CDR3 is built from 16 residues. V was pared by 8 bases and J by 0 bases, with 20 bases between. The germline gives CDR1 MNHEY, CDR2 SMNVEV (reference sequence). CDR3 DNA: TGTGCCAGCGGGACTTTGGATGGGGGAGACTCCTACGAGCAGTACTTC. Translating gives CASGTLDGGDSYEQYF.

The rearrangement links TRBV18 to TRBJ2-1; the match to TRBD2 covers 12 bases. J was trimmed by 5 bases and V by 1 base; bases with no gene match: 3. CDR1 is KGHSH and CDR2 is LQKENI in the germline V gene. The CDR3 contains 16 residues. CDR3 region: CASSPLGLAGNNEQFF. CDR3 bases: TGTGCCAGCTCACCACTCGGACTAGCGGGGAACAATGAGCAGTTCTTC.

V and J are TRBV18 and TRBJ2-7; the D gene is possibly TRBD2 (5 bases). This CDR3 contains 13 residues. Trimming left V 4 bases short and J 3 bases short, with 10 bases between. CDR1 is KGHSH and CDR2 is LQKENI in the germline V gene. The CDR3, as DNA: TGTGCCAGCTCACTCCGGGGAGTCTACGAGCAGTACTTC. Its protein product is CASSLRGVYEQYF.

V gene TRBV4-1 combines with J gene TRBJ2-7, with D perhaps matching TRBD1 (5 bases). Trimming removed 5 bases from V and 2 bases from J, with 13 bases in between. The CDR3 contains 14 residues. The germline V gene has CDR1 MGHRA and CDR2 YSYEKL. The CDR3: CASSFVQAPYEQYF. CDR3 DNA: TGCGCCAGCAGCTTCGTACAGGCCCCCTACGAGCAGTACTTC.

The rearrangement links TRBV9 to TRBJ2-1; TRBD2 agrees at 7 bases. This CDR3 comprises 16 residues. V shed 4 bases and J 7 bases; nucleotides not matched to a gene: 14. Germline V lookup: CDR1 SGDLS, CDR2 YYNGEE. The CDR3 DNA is TGTGCCAGCAGCCTGGGAGGGAGTGTCCCCATGAATGAGCAGTTCTTC. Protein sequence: CASSLGGSVPMNEQFF.

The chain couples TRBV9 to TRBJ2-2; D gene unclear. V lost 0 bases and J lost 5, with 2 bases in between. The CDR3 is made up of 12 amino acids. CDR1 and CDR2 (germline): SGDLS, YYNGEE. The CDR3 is CASSVVTGELFF. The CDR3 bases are TGTGCCAGCAGCGTAGTAACCGGGGAGCTGTTTTTT. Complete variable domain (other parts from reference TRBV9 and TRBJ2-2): DSGVTQTPKHLITATGQRVTLRCSPRSGDLSVYWYQQSLDQGLQFLIQYYNGEERAKGNILERFSAQQFPDLHSELNLSSLELGDSALYFCASSVVTGELFFGEGSRLTVL.

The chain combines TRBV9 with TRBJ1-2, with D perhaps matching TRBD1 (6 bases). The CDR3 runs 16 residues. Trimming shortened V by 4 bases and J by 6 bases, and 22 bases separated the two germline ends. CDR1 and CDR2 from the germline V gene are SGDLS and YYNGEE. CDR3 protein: CASSPRGDTSFDGYTF. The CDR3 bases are TGTGCCAGCAGCCCCAGAGGGGACACCAGCTTCGATGGCTACACCTTC. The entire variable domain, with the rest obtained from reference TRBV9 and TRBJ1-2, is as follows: DSGVTQTPKHLITATGQRVTLRCSPRSGDLSVYWYQQSLDQGLQFLIQYYNGEERAKGNILERFSAQQFPDLHSELNLSSLELGDSALYFCASSPRGDTSFDGYTFGSGTRLTVV.

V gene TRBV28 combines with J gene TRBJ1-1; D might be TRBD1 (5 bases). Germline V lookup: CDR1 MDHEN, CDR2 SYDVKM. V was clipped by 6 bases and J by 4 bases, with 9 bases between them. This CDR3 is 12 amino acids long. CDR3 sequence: CASRAGGTEAFF. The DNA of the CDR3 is TGTGCCAGCAGAGCGGGGGGCACTGAAGCTTTCTTT.